This paragraph reports one T cell receptor beta chain. What it binds is not known. Some clones are missing from TCRdb's copy, which holds only in-frame ones; the method was immunoSEQ multiplex PCR. The top ten clones hold about 2.2% of a sample with approximately 130,000 clones, under 90% of them seen once. The entry originates in a study of cytomegalovirus exposure and HLA in healthy donors. The study, taken as a whole, reports: Reportedly, cytomegalovirus status was diagnosed with high sensitivity and specificity. In vitro checks showed that a few CMV-associated chains really do target CMV antigens.

V lost 8 bases and J 5 bases, leaving 42 bases between the germline ends. The CDR3 totals 21 residues. Looked up from germline, CDR1 is GTSNPN and CDR2 is SVGIG (reference sequence). The sequencing input was PBMCs. The rearrangement joins TRBV30 to TRBJ1-2; D is ambiguous. The receptor was derived from a woman aged 30 to 39 in good health and CMV-seronegative. The CDR3 DNA is TGTGCCGGAGGCGTTACCACCGCAGACCTACGGTTCGGCCTCCTGGGATATGGCTACACCTTC. Encoded protein: CAGGVTTADLRFGLLGYGYTF.